This TCR beta chain was profiled in a study of blood T cell repertoires in COVID-19. Study-level information: T cells, B-cell-depleted T cells, or PBMCs supplied cDNA or gDNA.

Study members were between roughly 18 and 89 years old and lived in 24 US regions. Categorization into cohorts depended on clinical history that participants reported. As originally analysed: Estimated nucleated cell counts came from reference gene primer amplification. Profiling relied on immunoSEQ multiplex PCR, and the TCRdb table lists in-frame clones only, not all of them. That table is the source of V, J and clone size, and D and trimming were worked out from the DNA. Of hundreds of thousands of clones in the sample, around 90% are singletons; the top ten hold nearly 6.5%. J lost 7 bases, V lost 2 bases, and 9 bases had no gene match. CDR3 length equals 15 residues. Germline values: CDR1 KGHSH, CDR2 LQKENI.

The J gene is TRBJ2-7, the V gene TRBV18, with 9 bases lining up with TRBD1. The sequenced sample consisted of PBMCs or T cells enriched from blood (not recorded which). This TCR derives from a woman aged 25 to 45 with acute COVID-19. The CDR3 DNA follows: TGTGCCAGCTCACCATCTATAAGACAGGGGGAAGAGCAGTACTTC. Translated: CASSPSIRQGEEQYF.